This entry features one T cell receptor beta chain sequence. The germline gives CDR1 SNHLY, CDR2 FYNNEI. The CDR3 runs 13 residues. V lost 7 bases and J 5 bases, leaving 11 bases between the germline ends. The data are from a study of blood T cell repertoires in COVID-19. Study-wide context: Samples of COVID-19 (acute and convalescent) were obtained from the United States, Italy and Spain.

Data came from immunoSEQ multiplex PCR; TCRdb stores just in-frame clones and leaves some out. The repertoire holds about 150,000 clones, with approximately 87% as singletons. This chain connects TRBV2 to TRBJ2-2, with D perhaps TRBD2 (5 bases). The TCR comes from a man aged 45-65 years with active COVID-19. Sequenced sample: peripheral blood. CDR3 region: CASTRDQTGELFF. The CDR3 coding sequence is TGTGCCAGCACACGGGATCAAACCGGGGAGCTGTTTTTT.